The T cell receptor (beta chain) under discussion was sequenced for a study of T cells in Graves' hyperthyroidism and ophthalmopathy. The investigators amplified TCR beta CDR3 regions from RNA transcripts. The study used the HTBI primer set for a first-round RT-PCR of the TCR CDR3. One entry per CDR3 protein results from TCRdb running MiXCR on the multiplex PCR reads. The repertoire consists of roughly 150,000 distinct CDR3 sequences, with over 8% occurring once and the leading ten covering around 21%. The sequence came from a woman aged 18-29 years with Graves' hyperthyroidism that later progressed to Graves' ophthalmopathy. The specimen was blood.

The CDR3 DNA reads as TGTGCCAGCAGCGTAGAGGCGGGGGGACCCGGGGAGCTGTTTTTT. Translating it yields CASSVEAGGPGELFF. This chain links TRBV9 with TRBJ2-2; 8 nucleotides line up with TRBD2. CDR3 length: 15 amino acids. Losses at the gene ends were 0 bases for V and 6 bases for J; bases not matched to a gene: 4. Germline V gene sequence: CDR1 SGDLS, CDR2 YYNGEE.